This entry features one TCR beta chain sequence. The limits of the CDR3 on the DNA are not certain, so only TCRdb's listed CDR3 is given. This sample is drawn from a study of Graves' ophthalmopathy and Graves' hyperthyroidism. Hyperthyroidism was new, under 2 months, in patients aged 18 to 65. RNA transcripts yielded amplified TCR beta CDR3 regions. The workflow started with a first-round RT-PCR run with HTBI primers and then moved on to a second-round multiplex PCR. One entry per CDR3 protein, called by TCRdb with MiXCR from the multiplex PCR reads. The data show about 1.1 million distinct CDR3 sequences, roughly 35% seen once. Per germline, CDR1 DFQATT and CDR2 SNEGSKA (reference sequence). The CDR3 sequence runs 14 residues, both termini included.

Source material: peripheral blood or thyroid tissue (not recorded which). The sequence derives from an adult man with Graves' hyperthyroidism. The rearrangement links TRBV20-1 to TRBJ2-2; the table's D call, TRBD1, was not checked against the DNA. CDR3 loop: CSASGQGTPGSCFF.